This passage covers 11 T cell receptor beta chains from one sample sequenced in a study of blood T cells in healthy people across ages. It was with a sample-barcoded 5' primer and a J-beta primer mix that a second PCR of roughly 7 to 12 cycles was run. TCRdb independently ran MiXCR on the 5' RACE reads; one entry per CDR3 protein. The data show 600,000 to 900,000 distinct CDR3 sequences, with roughly 25% seen just once and 3% held by the top ten. These records were also assigned to another study, of T cells of mothers and their children.

The sample comprised blood. The receptor set was obtained from a boy aged 5-17 years in good health.

The DNA of the CDR3 is TGTGCCAGCAGCCAGAACAGGGGGCTTGAAGCTTTCTTT. This encodes CASSQNRGLEAFF. The genes are TRBV4-2 and TRBJ1-1, with 9 bases fitting TRBD1. The CDR3 contains 13 residues. Trimming removed 3 bases from V and 7 bases from J; junction bases left unmatched: 3. CDR1 LGHNA and CDR2 YNFKEQ come from the germline V gene.

Points on this clonotype: Mismatch with germline at one junction end may stem from a read error. The chain recombines TRBV20-1 with TRBJ1-2; possibly TRBD1 for D (6 bases). This CDR3 spans 12 amino acids. From germline, CDR1 is DFQATT and CDR2 SNEGSKA (reference sequence). CDR3 sequence (DNA): TGCAGTGCGACAGGCGCCCCAGATGGCTATACCTTC. This gives the protein CSATGAPDGYTF.

The V and J genes are TRBV5-1 and TRBJ2-5; D is possibly TRBD1 or TRBD2 (5 bases each). V was trimmed by 1 base and J by 4 bases, leaving 17 bases between them. CDR3 length equals 16 residues. The germline CDR1 and CDR2 sequences are SGHRS and YFSETQ. CDR3 sequence reads: CASSLYPGPTGETQYF. The CDR3 DNA reads as TGCGCCAGCAGCTTGTACCCGGGACCCACAGGAGAGACCCAGTACTTC.

The rearrangement uses TRBV7-9 and TRBJ1-3; 9 bases line up with TRBD1. The V gene end was trimmed by 5 bases and the J gene end by 4 bases; junction bases not matched to a gene: 6. The CDR3 loop spans 15 amino acids. CDR1 is SEHNR, CDR2 FQNEAQ, per germline (reference sequence). CDR3 protein: CASSRDRVPGNTIYF. In DNA, the CDR3 is TGTGCCAGCAGCCGGGACAGGGTCCCAGGAAACACCATATATTTT. Filled out from reference TRBV7-9 and TRBJ1-3, the complete variable domain reads DTGVSQNPRHKITKRGQNVTFRCDPISEHNRLYWYRQTLGQGPEFLTYFQNEAQLEKSRLLSDRFSAERPKGSFSTLEIQRTEQGDSAMYLCASSRDRVPGNTIYFGEGSWLTVV.

The chain's CDR3 is CASSLTYEQFF. The CDR3 DNA follows: TGTGCCAGCAGCTTGACGTATGAGCAGTTCTTC. This chain links TRBV7-9 with TRBJ2-1; no clear D. Germline CDR1 reads SEHNR; CDR2 reads FQNEAQ (reference sequence). Trimming took off 3 bases at V and 8 bases at J, with 5 bases between the two ends. This CDR3 spans 11 amino acids.

The genes are TRBV9 and TRBJ2-7; 9 nucleotides agree with TRBD1. The germline V gene has CDR1 SGDLS and CDR2 YYNGEE. The CDR3 loop spans 14 amino acids. The V gene end was trimmed by 4 bases and the J gene end by 4 bases; junction bases not matched to a gene: 6. The CDR3 sequence is CASSWGQGWYEQYF. CDR3 coding DNA: TGTGCCAGCAGCTGGGGACAGGGTTGGTACGAGCAGTACTTC.

V usage is TRBV6-6 and J usage is TRBJ1-4; D not resolved. CDR1 and CDR2 from the germline V gene are MNHNY and SVGAGI (reference sequence). V was shortened by 0 bases and J by 4 bases, with 12 bases between the two germline ends. This CDR3 has 16 residues. In nucleotides, the CDR3 is TGTGCCAGCAGTTACTCGATCTCGCACAGTAATGAAAAACTGTTTTTT. Translation: CASSYSISHSNEKLFF.

J is TRBJ2-5 and V is TRBV4-2; the D call may be TRBD1 or TRBD2 (5 bases each). This CDR3 region has 15 residues. CDR1 is LGHNA, CDR2 YNFKEQ, per germline. V was shortened by 0 bases and J by 5 bases, with 13 bases between the two germline ends. The CDR3 protein is CASSQDLGVLETQYF. The CDR3 region has the DNA TGTGCCAGCAGCCAAGATCTGGGGGTTCTCGAGACCCAGTACTTC.

V is TRBV7-6 and J is TRBJ1-4; 9 bases align to TRBD1. The CDR3 has 15 residues. Germline V gene sequence: CDR1 SGHVS, CDR2 FNYEAQ. V trimming: 3 bases; J trimming: 8 bases; junction bases outside the gene matches: 7. The chain's CDR3 is CASSFRTGENEKLFF. The CDR3 coding sequence is TGTGCCAGCAGCTTCCGGACAGGGGAAAACGAAAAACTGTTTTTT.

The V call is TRBV20-1, the J call TRBJ1-4; no reliable D call. This CDR3 spans 14 amino acids. The germline V gene encodes CDR1 DFQATT and CDR2 SNEGSKA (reference sequence). Trimming shortened V by 0 bases and J by 4 bases, and 9 bases separated the two germline ends. CDR3 bases: TGCAGTGCTAGAGATACGAGAGATAATGAAAAACTGTTTTTT. Protein sequence: CSARDTRDNEKLFF.

This clonotype was picked up a small number of times. The J gene is TRBJ2-5, the V gene TRBV28; 11 nucleotides align to TRBD1. The end of the DNA is better explained by TRBJ2-7, so the J call may be wrong. Germline assignment: CDR1 MDHEN and CDR2 SYDVKM. The CDR3 has 15 residues. CDR3: CASSTVGTGGYEQYF. The CDR3 DNA reads as TGTGCCAGCTCCACAGTGGGGACAGGGGGTTACGAGCAGTACTTC.